This TCR beta chain was sequenced in a study of T cell changes during pregnancy in multiple sclerosis. This clone was counted between two and nine times. Generated by immunoSEQ multiplex PCR, the TCRdb table keeps only in-frame clones and is missing some. The data hold under 50,000 clones, with 90% observed a single time. V dropped 5 bases and J dropped 6; count of bases not matched to a gene: 11. The CDR3 is made up of 15 amino acids. This clonotype was sampled from a female donor in good health, enrolled as a control in a pregnancy study. Source: CD4+ T cells from peripheral blood mononuclear cells, taken in the first trimester of pregnancy. The chain has TRBV5-3 and TRBJ2-1, with 7 positions matching TRBD1. TRBV5-3 is noted as an ORF with a role that remains uncertain. The CDR3 loop is CARRCPGQMINEQFF. In DNA, the CDR3 is TGTGCCAGAAGATGCCCGGGACAGATGATCAATGAGCAGTTCTTC.